The source of this T cell receptor beta chain is a study of technical replicates of blood from four donors. Clones were sequenced by immunoSEQ multiplex PCR, and TCRdb holds only the in-frame ones, with some missing. This sample yields tens of thousands of clones, of which nearly 95% are seen a single time; 0.26% belongs to the top ten. V shed 5 bases, J shed 7 bases, and the junction held 5 bases outside the gene matches. The CDR3 is 13 amino acids. Germline assignment: CDR1 MDHEN and CDR2 SYDVKM. The chain employs TRBV28 and TRBJ1-5, with 7 bases aligning to TRBD1. Material for sequencing was T cells isolated from PBMCs. The source of this sequence is a human donor in good health. The CDR3 loop reads CASSPDRAQPQHF. CDR3 nucleotides: TGTGCCAGCAGTCCCGACAGGGCGCAGCCCCAGCATTTT.